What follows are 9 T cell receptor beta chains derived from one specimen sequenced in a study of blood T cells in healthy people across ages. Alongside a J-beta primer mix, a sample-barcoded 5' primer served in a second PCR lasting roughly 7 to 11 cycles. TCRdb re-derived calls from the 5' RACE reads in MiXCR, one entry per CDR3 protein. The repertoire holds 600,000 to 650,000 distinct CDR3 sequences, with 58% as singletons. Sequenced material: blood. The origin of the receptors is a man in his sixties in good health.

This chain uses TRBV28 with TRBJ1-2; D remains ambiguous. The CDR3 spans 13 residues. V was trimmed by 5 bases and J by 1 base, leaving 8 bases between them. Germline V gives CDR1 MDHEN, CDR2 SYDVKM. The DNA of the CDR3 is TGTGCCAGCAGTGGGGAGGTTAACTATGGCTACACCTTC. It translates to CASSGEVNYGYTF.

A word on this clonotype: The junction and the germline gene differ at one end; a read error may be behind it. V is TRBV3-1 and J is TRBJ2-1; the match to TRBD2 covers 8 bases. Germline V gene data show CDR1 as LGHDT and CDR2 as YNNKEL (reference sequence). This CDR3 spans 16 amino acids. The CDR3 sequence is CASSLLHGLALNGQFF. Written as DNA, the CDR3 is TGTGCCAGCAGCCTCCTGCACGGACTAGCCCTCAATGGGCAGTTCTTC.

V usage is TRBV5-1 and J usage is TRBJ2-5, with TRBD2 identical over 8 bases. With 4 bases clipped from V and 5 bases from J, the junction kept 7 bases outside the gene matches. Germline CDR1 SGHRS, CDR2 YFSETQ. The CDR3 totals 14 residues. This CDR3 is CASSTGPSGETQYF. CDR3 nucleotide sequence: TGCGCCAGCAGCACGGGACCTAGCGGGGAGACCCAGTACTTC.

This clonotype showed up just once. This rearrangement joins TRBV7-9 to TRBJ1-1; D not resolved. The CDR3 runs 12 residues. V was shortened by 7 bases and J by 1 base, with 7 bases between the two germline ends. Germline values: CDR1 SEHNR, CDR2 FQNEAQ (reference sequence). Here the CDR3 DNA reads TGTGCCAGCACAACAGCGAACACTGAAGCTTTCTTT. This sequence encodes CASTTANTEAFF.

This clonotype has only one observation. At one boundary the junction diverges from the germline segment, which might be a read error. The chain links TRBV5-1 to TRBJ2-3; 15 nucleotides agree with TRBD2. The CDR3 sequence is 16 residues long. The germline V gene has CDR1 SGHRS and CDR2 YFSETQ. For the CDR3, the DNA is TGCGCCAGCAGCGAGGGACTAGCGGGGGGCACGGATACGCAGTATTTT. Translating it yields CASSEGLAGGTDTQYF.

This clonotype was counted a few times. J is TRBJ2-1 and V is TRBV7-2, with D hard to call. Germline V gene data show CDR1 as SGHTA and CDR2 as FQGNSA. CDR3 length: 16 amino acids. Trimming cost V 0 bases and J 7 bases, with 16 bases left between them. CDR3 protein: CASSLASGSGVNEQFF. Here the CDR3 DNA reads TGTGCCAGCAGCTTAGCCTCTGGTTCTGGCGTGAATGAGCAGTTCTTC.

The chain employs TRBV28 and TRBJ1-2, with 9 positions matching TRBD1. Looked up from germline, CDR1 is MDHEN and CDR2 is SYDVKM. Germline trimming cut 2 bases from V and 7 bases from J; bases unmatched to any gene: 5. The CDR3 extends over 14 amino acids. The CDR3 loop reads CASSLSDRGTGYTF. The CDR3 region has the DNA TGTGCCAGCAGTTTAAGCGACAGGGGGACTGGCTACACCTTC.

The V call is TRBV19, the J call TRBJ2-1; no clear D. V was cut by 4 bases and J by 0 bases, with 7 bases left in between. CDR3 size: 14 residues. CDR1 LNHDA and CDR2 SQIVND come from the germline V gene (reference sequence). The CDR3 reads CASSRPPSYNEQFF. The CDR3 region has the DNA TGTGCCAGTAGTAGACCGCCCTCCTACAATGAGCAGTTCTTC. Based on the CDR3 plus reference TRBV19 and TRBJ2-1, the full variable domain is DGGITQSPKYLFRKEGQNVTLSCEQNLNHDAMYWYRQDPGQGLRLIYYSQIVNDFQKGDIAEGYSVSREKKESFPLTVTSAQKNPTAFYLCASSRPPSYNEQFFGPGTRLTVL.

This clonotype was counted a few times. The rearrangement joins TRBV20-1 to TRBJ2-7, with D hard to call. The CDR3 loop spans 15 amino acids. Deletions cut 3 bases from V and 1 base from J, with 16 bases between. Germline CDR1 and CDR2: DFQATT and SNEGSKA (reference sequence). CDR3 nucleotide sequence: TGCAGTGCTAGCGTTTACTTTCAAGGTTCCTACGAGCAGTACTTC. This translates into CSASVYFQGSYEQYF.